Listed here are 24 T cell receptor beta chains from one sample, sequenced in a study of blood T cells in healthy people across ages. A second roughly 6 to 12 cycle PCR used barcoded and J-beta primers. TCRdb independently ran MiXCR on the 5' RACE reads; one entry per CDR3 protein. Of about 1 million distinct CDR3 sequences in the sample, about 23% were seen once. The same specimen was also included in a second study, on T cells of mothers and their children.

Sequences were obtained from blood. The receptor source for this set is a girl aged 2-10 years in good health.

V and J are TRBV25-1 and TRBJ2-5, with D possibly TRBD2 on 7 matching bases. V was shortened by 5 bases and J by 5 bases, with 18 bases between the two germline ends. This CDR3 region has 15 residues. The V gene's germline CDR1 is MGHDK and CDR2 SYGVNS. The DNA of the CDR3 is TGTGCCAGCAGTACTCGCGGGGGCGTTATGGAGACCCAGTACTTC. This encodes CASSTRGGVMETQYF.

Only a few counts were recorded for this clonotype. CDR3 loop: CASRGDMYEQYF. The CDR3 nucleotides are TGTGCCTCCCGCGGGGACATGTACGAGCAGTACTTC. The chain has TRBV10-3 and TRBJ2-7; D possibly matches TRBD1 or TRBD2 (6 bases each). Germline loops: CDR1 ENHRY, CDR2 SYGVKD. Trimming took 11 bases from V and 4 from J, leaving 15 bases between them. CDR3 length: 12 amino acids.

This sequence joins TRBV12-3 or TRBV12-4 and TRBJ1-5; tentatively, D is TRBD1 (5 bases). The germline V and J ends were trimmed by 5 bases and 3 bases, with 11 bases remaining between them. The CDR3 is 14 residues long. In nucleotides, the CDR3 is TGTGCCAGCAGTAATCGGGGACTCAATCAGCCCCAGCATTTT. As protein: CASSNRGLNQPQHF.

The chain employs TRBV20-1 and TRBJ2-1; TRBD2 matches 8 bases. With 6 bases clipped from V and 7 bases from J, the junction kept 11 bases outside the gene matches. This CDR3 spans 14 amino acids. Germline-derived CDR1 and CDR2 are DFQATT and SNEGSKA (reference sequence). The CDR3 region is CSAVWTSIGNEQFF. Here the CDR3 DNA reads TGCAGTGCCGTTTGGACTAGCATCGGGAATGAGCAGTTCTTC.

This clonotype was observed a handful of times. A junction boundary mismatches the germline segment, possibly from a read error. The J gene is TRBJ2-2, the V gene TRBV6-4, with D possibly matching TRBD2 (5 bases). Germline-derived CDR1 and CDR2 are MRHNA and SNTAGT. The CDR3 consists of 13 residues. This CDR3 is CASSAENTGELLF. In nucleotides, the CDR3 is TGTGCCAGCAGTGCGGAGAACACCGGGGAGCTGCTTTTT.

The V gene is TRBV2, the J gene TRBJ2-5; D call uncertain. Trimming shortened V by 0 bases and J by 7 bases, and 6 bases separated the two germline ends. The CDR3 consists of 12 residues. Germline lookup yields CDR1 SNHLY and CDR2 FYNNEI. CDR3 amino acids: CASSEAVGTQYF. As DNA, the CDR3 is TGTGCCAGCAGTGAAGCGGTGGGGACCCAGTACTTC.

There are many counts of this clonotype. V is TRBV12-3 or TRBV12-4 and J is TRBJ1-5; no clear D gene. CDR3 length: 12 amino acids. The ends were cut back, 4 bases at V and 5 bases at J, with 6 bases in the middle. CDR3 loop: CASSSGDQPQHF. The CDR3 DNA reads as TGTGCCAGCAGTTCGGGAGATCAGCCCCAGCATTTT.

The V and J genes are TRBV5-1 and TRBJ2-6, with 7 nucleotides matching TRBD1. CDR1 and CDR2 from the germline V gene are SGHRS and YFSETQ. V dropped 0 bases and J dropped 0; count of bases not matched to a gene: 6. The CDR3 is made up of 18 amino acids. CDR3 DNA sequence: TGCGCCAGCAGCTTGGTGGGACAGATTCACTCTGGGGCCAACGTCCTGACTTTC. This sequence encodes CASSLVGQIHSGANVLTF.

This clonotype was seen a few times. The rearrangement links TRBV20-1 to TRBJ2-1; no definite D call. The V end lost 0 bases, the J end lost 4 bases, and 10 bases lay between the germline ends. CDR1 is DFQATT and CDR2 is SNEGSKA in the germline V gene (reference sequence). CDR3 length: 14 residues. The CDR3 DNA is TGCAGTGCTAGAGATGTTGTTGGTTACAATGAGCAGTTCTTC. Protein product: CSARDVVGYNEQFF.

The chain couples TRBV5-1 to TRBJ1-3; a weak D match, TRBD1 (6 bases). Deletions cut 2 bases from V and 6 bases from J, with 21 bases between. The CDR3 loop spans 17 amino acids. Germline CDR1 reads SGHRS; CDR2 reads YFSETQ. This CDR3 is CASSLRGHGQNPNTIYF. The DNA for the CDR3 is TGCGCCAGCAGCTTAAGGGGCCATGGACAGAACCCAAACACCATATATTTT.

As for this clonotype: The missing conserved phenylalanine or tryptophan at the end of this CDR3 makes a read error likely. The chain combines TRBV7-2 with TRBJ2-3, with TRBD1 identical over 7 bases. The germline gives CDR1 SGHTA, CDR2 FQGNSA. The V gene end was trimmed by 7 bases and the J gene end by 2 bases; junction bases not matched to a gene: 6. CDR3 size: 14 residues. CDR3 nucleotide sequence: TGTGCCAGCAAAAGGGGGCCGAACACAGATACGCAGTATCTT. Translated: CASKRGPNTDTQYL.

This clonotype was found a few times. The chain employs TRBV6-1 and TRBJ1-5; 8 bases are a match to TRBD1. The CDR3 contains 15 residues. With 5 bases clipped from V and 6 bases from J, the junction kept 9 bases outside the gene matches. In germline, CDR1 is MNHNS, CDR2 SASEGT. In DNA, the CDR3 is TGTGCCAGCAGTCAGGGGGCGAGGAATAGTCAGCCCCAGCATTTT. This codes for CASSQGARNSQPQHF.

The chain recombines TRBV3-1 with TRBJ1-2; D is uncertain. Trimming removed 2 bases from V and 3 bases from J, with 10 bases in between. This CDR3 spans 14 amino acids. From germline, CDR1 is LGHDT and CDR2 YNNKEL (reference sequence). The CDR3 spells CASSQTEGDYGYTF. In nucleotides, the CDR3 is TGTGCCAGCAGCCAAACGGAGGGCGACTATGGCTACACCTTC.

This clonotype appeared a few times. This rearrangement joins TRBV29-1 to TRBJ2-5; maybe TRBD2 (5 bases). This CDR3 has 17 residues. CDR1 is SQVTM, CDR2 ANQGSEA, per germline. V shed 4 bases and J shed 3 bases, with 24 bases lying between them. CDR3 amino acids: CSVVGWRGGLGEETQYF. Here the CDR3 DNA reads TGCAGCGTTGTCGGGTGGAGAGGAGGCCTCGGGGAAGAGACCCAGTACTTC.

Only a few counts were recorded for this clonotype. The V gene is TRBV18, the J gene TRBJ1-5; unclear D gene. From germline, CDR1 is KGHSH and CDR2 LQKENI. The CDR3 spans 17 residues. Trimming took off 5 bases at V and 7 bases at J, with 24 bases between the two ends. CDR3 sequence (DNA): TGTGCCAGCTCAGCAATTCGGACGCCCCGCGACGACCAGCCCCAGCATTTT. It specifies CASSAIRTPRDDQPQHF.

This chain uses TRBV9 with TRBJ1-2; D ambiguous. The CDR3 loop spans 13 amino acids. Per the germline V gene, CDR1 is SGDLS and CDR2 is YYNGEE. Trimming took 3 bases from V and 6 from J, leaving 12 bases between them. The CDR3 DNA follows: TGTGCCAGCAGCGCTTACCGGGCGGATGGCTACACCTTC. Translated: CASSAYRADGYTF.

The V and J genes are TRBV6-5 and TRBJ1-2; no clear D gene. Germline V CDR1 and CDR2: MNHEY, SVGAGI. The CDR3 extends over 13 amino acids. V lost 0 bases, J lost 3 bases, and 5 bases lay in between. The CDR3 sequence: CASSYSNYYGYTF. CDR3 nucleotide sequence: TGTGCCAGCAGTTACTCTAACTACTATGGCTACACCTTC.

The chain combines TRBV7-2 with TRBJ2-5; 12 positions match TRBD2. The DNA matches TRBJ2-1 better at its end, which makes the J call doubtful. The CDR3 contains 15 residues. The V gene's germline CDR1 is SGHTA and CDR2 FQGNSA. The CDR3 sequence: CASSPLAGGQDEQFF. The CDR3 coding sequence is TGTGCCAGCAGCCCGCTAGCGGGGGGGCAGGATGAGCAGTTCTTC.

The chain carries TRBV20-1 and TRBJ2-7; perhaps TRBD2 as D (5 bases). V lost 1 base and J 3 bases, leaving 13 bases between the germline ends. Germline CDR1 DFQATT, CDR2 SNEGSKA (reference sequence). CDR3 length equals 14 residues. The CDR3 spells CSARGITSGYEQYF. CDR3 DNA sequence: TGCAGTGCTAGAGGTATAACCAGCGGCTACGAGCAGTACTTC.

In this sample, this clonotype turned up a few times. The chain links TRBV6-5 to TRBJ1-1, with D unresolved. Trimming took off 0 bases at V and 4 bases at J, with 9 bases between the two ends. Per the germline V gene, CDR1 is MNHEY and CDR2 is SVGAGI. The CDR3 sequence is 14 residues long. CDR3 DNA: TGTGCCAGCAGTTACTCGAAGGAGAGCACTGAAGCTTTCTTT. This sequence encodes CASSYSKESTEAFF.

The genes are TRBV12-3 or TRBV12-4 and TRBJ2-4; D ambiguous. The V end was cut by 0 bases, the J end by 16 bases, with 13 bases between. The CDR3 loop spans 12 amino acids. The CDR3 is CASSLASGTTYF. In DNA form, the CDR3 reads TGTGCCAGCAGTTTAGCCTCGGGCACTACCTACTTC.

The V and J genes are TRBV21-1 and TRBJ2-7; no DNA check was done on the table's D call, TRBD1. TRBV21-1 is a pseudogene. This CDR3 is built from 17 residues. CDR3 protein: CASSKEGKRKGTYEQYF. Here the CDR3 DNA reads TGTGCCAGCAGCAAAGAGGGGAAACGGAAGGGGACCTACGAGCAGTACTTC.

The chain combines TRBV3-1 with TRBJ1-2, with 9 bases identical to TRBD1. Trimming at V came to 6 bases and at J to 2 bases, leaving 7 bases not matched to a gene. Germline V CDR1 and CDR2: LGHDT, YNNKEL (reference sequence). CDR3 length: 15 amino acids. As DNA, the CDR3 is TGTGCCAGCAGTAACCCGGGACAGGGAAACTATGGCTACACCTTC. The encoded protein is CASSNPGQGNYGYTF.

CDR3 in DNA: TGTGCCAGCAGCTCGCCCCCGTCCACCTTC. It is translated as CASSSPPSTF. This chain joins TRBV7-2 and TRBJ1-2; D remains ambiguous. The CDR3 length is 10 residues. Trimming pared 4 bases from V and 13 bases from J, leaving 10 bases between. CDR1 and CDR2 from the germline V gene are SGHTA and FQGNSA.